This entry features one T cell receptor beta chain sequence. TCRdb used MiXCR to reprocess the 5' RACE reads, holding one entry per CDR3 protein. The data show 45,000 to 55,000 distinct CDR3 sequences, 3.8% seen once. From germline, CDR1 is SGHRS and CDR2 YFSETQ. The CDR3 is 14 residues long. J lost 6 bases, V lost 4 bases, and 4 bases had no gene match. This sample was taken from a study of neurological immune-mediated disorders. The sample consisted of PBMCs. The chain employs TRBV5-1 and TRBJ1-4; 9 bases match TRBD1. The clonotype originates from a man between 60 and 70 years old with multiple sclerosis. For the CDR3, the DNA is TGCGCCAGCAGCCGGACAGGGGATGATGAAAAACTGTTTTTT. This codes for CASSRTGDDEKLFF.